Listed here are 27 T cell receptor beta chains from one sample, sequenced in a study of breast tumors, draining lymph nodes, adjacent tissues. MiXCR was run by TCRdb on the multiplex PCR reads, yielding one entry per CDR3 protein. This repertoire shows 20,000 to 25,000 distinct CDR3 sequences, roughly 30% found once; its top ten account for around 10%. Sequencing used breast tumor tissue. The origin of the receptors is a female donor with breast cancer. Some clones in this sample may be carry-over from other donors' samples.

Concerning this clonotype itself: A much bigger clone sits one base away, suggesting this may be a read error. The gene calls are TRBV28 and TRBJ2-7; a weak D match, TRBD2 (6 bases). Germline-derived CDR1 and CDR2 are MDHEN and SYDVKM. Trimming left V 10 bases short and J 8 bases short, with 21 bases between. This CDR3 comprises 13 residues. Written as DNA, the CDR3 is TGTGCCATCGAGGCGGGGCAGGGTCGAAAGCAGTACTTC. It translates to CAIEAGQGRKQYF. Complete variable domain (other parts from reference TRBV28 and TRBJ2-7): DVKVTQSSRYLVKRTGEKVFLECVQDMDHENMFWYRQDPGLGLRLIYFSYDVKMKEKGDIPEGYSVSREKKERFSLILESASTNQTSMYLCAIEAGQGRKQYFGPGTRLTVT.

This clonotype is categorized as medium-sized. The chain joins TRBV20-1 to TRBJ2-7; 7 bases map to TRBD2. There are 13 residues in the CDR3. Per the germline V gene, CDR1 is DFQATT and CDR2 is SNEGSKA (reference sequence). The CDR3 DNA reads as TGCGGGATCCGGCGGGAGAGTACCTACGAGCAGTACTTC. This codes for CGIRRESTYEQYF.

This clonotype was recorded at least ten times. The chain is built from TRBV9 and TRBJ2-7; D is unclear. Per germline, CDR1 SGDLS and CDR2 YYNGEE. V lost 0 bases to trimming and J lost 0 bases, with 7 bases between them. The CDR3 covers 14 residues. The CDR3 DNA sequence: TGTGCCAGCAGCGTAGATCCTAGCTCCTACGAGCAGTACTTC. Amino acids: CASSVDPSSYEQYF. The whole variable domain, remainder taken from reference TRBV9 and TRBJ2-7, is DSGVTQTPKHLITATGQRVTLRCSPRSGDLSVYWYQQSLDQGLQFLIQYYNGEERAKGNILERFSAQQFPDLHSELNLSSLELGDSALYFCASSVDPSSYEQYFGPGTRLTVT.

This clonotype was seen repeatedly, ten times or more. CDR3 sequence (DNA): TGTGCCAGCAGTGCCCCGGGAGGGGCTTGGGAAAAACTGTTTTTT. This gives the protein CASSAPGGAWEKLFF. J is TRBJ1-4 and V is TRBV28; D might be TRBD1 (5 bases). The germline gives CDR1 MDHEN, CDR2 SYDVKM. This CDR3 has 15 residues. Trimming removed 5 bases at V and 8 bases at J, with 18 bases between.

V gene TRBV28 combines with J gene TRBJ2-1; no clear D gene. The CDR3 length is 16 residues. Germline V CDR1 and CDR2: MDHEN, SYDVKM. Trimming removed 5 bases at V and 0 bases at J, with 14 bases between. In DNA form, the CDR3 reads TGTGCCAGCAGTCCCTTTGGGTTGGGCTCCTACAATGAGCAGTTCTTC. It encodes CASSPFGLGSYNEQFF.

There are many counts of this clonotype. The chain couples TRBV2 to TRBJ2-3; no reliable D call. The CDR3 spans 12 residues. The V end lost 6 bases, the J end lost 5 bases, and 9 bases lay between the germline ends. Germline V gene data show CDR1 as SNHLY and CDR2 as FYNNEI. The CDR3 spells CASSGPIDTQYF. The CDR3 DNA follows: TGTGCCAGCAGCGGACCGATAGATACGCAGTATTTT.

In its sample, this clonotype was seen many times. CDR3 DNA: TGCAGCGGAACAAAGGGTACCTACTCCTACAATGAGCAGTTCTTC. Encoded protein: CSGTKGTYSYNEQFF. This chain links TRBV29-1 with TRBJ2-1; unclear D gene. Germline values: CDR1 SQVTM, CDR2 ANQGSEA. Trimming removed 7 bases from V and 0 bases from J, with 16 bases in between. This CDR3 comprises 15 residues.

This clonotype was recorded many times. V gene TRBV7-9 combines with J gene TRBJ2-1, with TRBD2 matching over 10 bases. The CDR3 totals 15 residues. V lost 2 bases to trimming and J lost 5 bases; unmatched junction nucleotides: 3. Germline V gives CDR1 SEHNR, CDR2 FQNEAQ (reference sequence). This chain's CDR3 is CASSLKLAGNNEQFF. CDR3 coding DNA: TGTGCCAGCAGCTTAAAACTAGCGGGGAACAATGAGCAGTTCTTC.

This clonotype was seen repeatedly, ten times or more. The chain uses TRBV30 and TRBJ2-7, with TRBD1 as a possible D gene (6 bases). This CDR3 region has 13 residues. V was clipped by 5 bases and J by 0 bases, with 11 bases between them. Germline V gene data show CDR1 as GTSNPN and CDR2 as SVGIG (reference sequence). The CDR3: CAWGTGNSYEQYF. The CDR3 DNA follows: TGTGCCTGGGGAACAGGGAACTCCTACGAGCAGTACTTC.

This clonotype was found many times. The genes are TRBV11-3 and TRBJ2-1; TRBD1 is a possible D gene (6 bases). This CDR3 has 15 amino acids. The V gene lost 3 bases and the J gene lost 4 bases, with 13 bases spanning the gap. Germline V gene lookup returns CDR1 SGHNT and CDR2 YENEEA. In DNA form, the CDR3 reads TGTGCCAGCAGCTTTGCCAGGGGCACTTACAATGAGCAGTTCTTC. This translates into CASSFARGTYNEQFF.

This clonotype was recorded a few times. A single base separates this from a much larger clone, so it may be a read error. This chain connects TRBV7-2 to TRBJ2-7, with TRBD2 matching 9 bases. Germline loops: CDR1 SGHTA, CDR2 FQGNSA. V shed 11 bases, J shed 1 base, and the junction held 6 bases outside the gene matches. This CDR3 is built from 13 residues. The CDR3 sequence: CAGAGGGSYEQYF. The DNA for the CDR3 is TGTGCCGGCGCGGGGGGGGGGTCCTACGAGCAGTACTTC.

This clonotype was recorded many times. The genes are TRBV27 and TRBJ2-7; 9 nucleotides match TRBD2. V gave up 7 bases and J gave up 4 bases; unmatched junction bases: 8. CDR1 is MNHEY, CDR2 SMNVEV, per germline (reference sequence). The length of the CDR3 is 14 residues. For the CDR3, the DNA is TGTGCCAGCAAAGGGGCGGGAGGGAGGTACGAGCAGTACTTC. Translating gives CASKGAGGRYEQYF.

This clonotype occurred many times. The chain couples TRBV10-2 to TRBJ1-5; 9 bases match TRBD1. V lost 9 bases, J lost 6 bases, and 6 bases stayed unmatched. This CDR3 has 13 amino acids. Looked up from germline, CDR1 is WSHSY and CDR2 is SAAADI. CDR3 protein: CASGTGQAQPQHF. CDR3 nucleotides: TGCGCCAGTGGGACAGGGCAAGCTCAGCCCCAGCATTTT.

This clonotype was picked up one time. It may be a read error: a sequence one base away is much more abundant. The chain combines TRBV28 with TRBJ2-3, with D unclear. Germline V gene sequence: CDR1 MDHEN, CDR2 SYDVKM. The CDR3 has 13 residues. This chain's CDR3 is CPSTKAGSAAQYF. The CDR3 DNA reads TGTCCCAGCACCAAAGCAGGCTCCGCAGCGCAGTATTTT.

Concerning this clonotype: This may arise from a read error, as a much more abundant clone is one base away. The rearrangement uses TRBV6-2 or TRBV6-3 and TRBJ1-5; 7 nucleotides line up with TRBD1. This CDR3 spans 19 amino acids. Germline V gene lookup returns CDR1 MNHEY and CDR2 SVGEGT. The CDR3 spells CVSSWPGGVQRYSNQPQHF. The CDR3 region has the DNA TGTGTCAGCAGTTGGCCAGGGGGGGTCCAACGATATAGCAATCAGCCCCAGCATTTT.

By share, this clonotype ranks as medium-sized. The rearrangement uses TRBV4-3 and TRBJ1-2; unclear D gene. Germline CDR1 reads LGHNA; CDR2 reads YSLEER. This CDR3 comprises 13 residues. The ends were cut back, 0 bases at V and 4 bases at J, with 6 bases in the middle. The CDR3 bases are TGCGCCAGCAGCCAAGATGGGCCCTATGGCTACACCTTC. It specifies CASSQDGPYGYTF.

The chain links TRBV7-9 to TRBJ1-2; tentative D call: TRBD1 (6 bases). Germline CDR1 and CDR2: SEHNR and FQNEAQ (reference sequence). This CDR3 is 14 amino acids long. Trimming took 1 base from V and 4 from J, leaving 10 bases between them. CDR3 DNA: TGTGCCAGCAGCTTAGAAGGGGGACCCTATGGCTACACCTTC. Encoded protein: CASSLEGGPYGYTF.

As for this clonotype: One end of the junction is discordant with germline, which a read error may explain. J is TRBJ2-7 and V is TRBV2; TRBD1 agrees at 8 bases. Germline loops: CDR1 SNHLY, CDR2 FYNNEI. CDR3 length equals 12 residues. For the CDR3, the DNA is TGTGCCAGCAGCCTTACAGGGGGAGAGCGGTACTTC. Amino acid sequence: CASSLTGGERYF.

The chain combines TRBV10-2 with TRBJ1-2; D not resolved. Germline-derived CDR1 and CDR2 are WSHSY and SAAADI. CDR3 length: 13 amino acids. The ends were cut back, 1 base at V and 8 bases at J, with 11 bases in the middle. The CDR3 DNA reads TGCGCCAGCAGTGAGTTGGCAGGTAGAGGCTACACCTTC. It is translated as CASSELAGRGYTF.

This clonotype was observed many times. The rearrangement links TRBV18 to TRBJ2-3; TRBD1 agrees at 7 bases. CDR1 and CDR2 (germline): KGHSH, LQKENI. The V gene end was trimmed by 3 bases and the J gene end by 2 bases; junction bases not matched to a gene: 5. CDR3 length: 15 residues. CDR3 sequence reads: CASSPDRTHTDTQYF. The CDR3 coding sequence is TGTGCCAGCTCACCGGACAGGACACACACAGATACGCAGTATTTT.

This rearrangement joins TRBV9 to TRBJ1-3; D gene uncertain. Looked up from germline, CDR1 is SGDLS and CDR2 is YYNGEE. The ends were cut back, 4 bases at V and 8 bases at J, with 28 bases in the middle. There are 18 residues in the CDR3. The CDR3 protein is CASSPSGQPVYYGYTIYF. The CDR3 coding sequence is TGTGCCAGCAGCCCGTCCGGCCAACCGGTTTACTATGGCTACACCATATATTTT.

This clonotype was observed many times. This chain uses TRBV3-1 with TRBJ2-7, with 7 bases that match TRBD1. After removal of 1 base from V and 2 bases from J, the junction contained 5 bases not matched to a gene. This CDR3 is built from 15 residues. Germline assignment: CDR1 LGHDT and CDR2 YNNKEL (reference sequence). CDR3 protein: CASSQGIGGAYEQYF. CDR3 nucleotide sequence: TGTGCCAGCAGCCAAGGGATAGGGGGCGCCTACGAGCAGTACTTC.

V is TRBV28 and J is TRBJ1-5; 7 positions agree with TRBD1. Unmatched junction bases numbered 9, after V lost 8 bases and J lost 8 bases. CDR1 is MDHEN and CDR2 is SYDVKM in the germline V gene. This CDR3 region has 13 residues. The DNA of the CDR3 is TGTGCCAGCGGAACTTTCCAGGGGGAGCCCCAGCATTTT. As protein: CASGTFQGEPQHF.

As to this clonotype: A junction end diverges from the germline sequence, so it may reflect a read error. The chain links TRBV12-3 or TRBV12-4 to TRBJ2-2; TRBD2 agrees at 8 bases. This CDR3 is built from 14 residues. CDR3 sequence reads: CAIRAGGGTGELLF. CDR3 sequence (DNA): TGTGCCATCCGGGCGGGAGGCGGCACCGGGGAGCTGCTCTTT.

The chain combines TRBV20-1 with TRBJ2-6; 7 bases map to TRBD2. Germline trimming cut 3 bases from V and 5 bases from J; bases unmatched to any gene: 7. From germline, CDR1 is DFQATT and CDR2 SNEGSKA (reference sequence). This CDR3 contains 15 residues. This chain's CDR3 is CSARGREGRANVLTF. CDR3 nucleotides: TGCAGTGCTAGGGGCAGGGAGGGTAGGGCCAACGTCCTGACTTTC.

As regards this clonotype: A single base separates this from a much larger clone, so it may be a read error. The chain joins TRBV25-1 to TRBJ1-5; D is perhaps TRBD1 (6 bases). Germline assignment: CDR1 MGHDK and CDR2 SYGVNS. This CDR3 contains 16 residues. Trimming stripped 4 bases from V and 3 bases from J, with 16 bases between. In DNA, the CDR3 is TGTGCCAGCAGTGGGGAACAGGGAACAAACAATCAGCCCCAGCATTTT. Translated: CASSGEQGTNNQPQHF.

This clonotype was counted only a few times. The chain employs TRBV28 and TRBJ1-2, with 9 bases aligning to TRBD1. This CDR3 has 15 residues. Per germline, CDR1 MDHEN and CDR2 SYDVKM. The ends lost 5 bases at V and 5 bases at J; junction bases unmatched: 9. CDR3 in DNA: TGTGCCAGCAGTGTCCCGGGACAGGGTTTTTATGGCTACACCTTC. Its protein is CASSVPGQGFYGYTF.